The 12 T cell receptor beta chains given below trace back to one sample, sequenced in a study of shared clonotypes between healthy human individuals. Using immunoSEQ multiplex PCR, the repertoire was profiled, and TCRdb retains in-frame clones only, with some absent. The sample has roughly 2,500,000 clones, roughly 93% seen once; the top ten hold approximately 0.35%. The sample consisted of naive CD4+ T cells from PBMCs. The subset was: CD45RA+ positively selected. The receptors shown here come from a man in his late teens or twenties in good health. Some clones in this sample may be carry-over from other donors' samples.

The rearrangement joins TRBV9 to TRBJ2-2; no firm D call. The CDR3 length is 13 residues. Germline CDR1 reads SGDLS; CDR2 reads YYNGEE. Trimming stripped 3 bases from V and 7 bases from J, with 10 bases between. Here the CDR3 reads CASSGRRGGELFF. The CDR3 DNA reads TGTGCCAGCAGCGGACGGAGAGGCGGGGAGCTGTTTTTT.

The chain combines TRBV10-3 with TRBJ2-3; D is perhaps TRBD1 or TRBD2 (5 bases each). CDR1 and CDR2 (germline): ENHRY, SYGVKD. This CDR3 is built from 14 residues. V dropped 6 bases and J dropped 9 bases, with 19 bases sitting between them. As DNA, the CDR3 is TGTGCCATCAGCAAAACCGCGGACACGGGGACGCAGTATTTT. The encoded protein is CAISKTADTGTQYF.

This chain links TRBV7-9 with TRBJ2-2; TRBD1 aligns across 8 bases. In germline, CDR1 is SEHNR, CDR2 FQNEAQ (reference sequence). The CDR3 contains 14 residues. V trimming: 5 bases; J trimming: 5 bases; junction bases outside the gene matches: 4. CDR3 loop: CASSPRQGTGELFF. The CDR3 DNA sequence: TGTGCCAGCAGCCCGCGACAGGGGACCGGGGAGCTGTTTTTT. Full variable domain (rest looked up from reference TRBV7-9 and TRBJ2-2): DTGVSQNPRHKITKRGQNVTFRCDPISEHNRLYWYRQTLGQGPEFLTYFQNEAQLEKSRLLSDRFSAERPKGSFSTLEIQRTEQGDSAMYLCASSPRQGTGELFFGEGSRLTVL.

The chain employs TRBV27 and TRBJ2-7, with 9 bases that match TRBD2. Trimming removed 0 bases from V and 9 bases from J; junction bases left unmatched: 9. Germline V lookup: CDR1 MNHEY, CDR2 SMNVEV (reference sequence). The length of the CDR3 is 15 residues. As DNA, the CDR3 is TGTGCCAGCAGTTTATCTTGGCTAGCGGGGAGAACGCAGTACTTC. It codes for CASSLSWLAGRTQYF.

This clone has only one observation. The gene calls are TRBV28 and TRBJ2-2; D is undetermined. The CDR3 has 15 residues. Germline V gene lookup returns CDR1 MDHEN and CDR2 SYDVKM. V was pared by 6 bases and J by 7 bases, with 18 bases between. This chain's CDR3 is CASSPEGRSVGELFF. In DNA form, the CDR3 reads TGTGCCAGCAGCCCGGAAGGACGGAGCGTCGGGGAGCTGTTTTTT.

This clone occurred once. V usage is TRBV5-1 and J usage is TRBJ2-1; tentative D call: TRBD2 (5 bases). The CDR3 loop spans 16 amino acids. V was shortened by 2 bases and J by 7 bases, with 19 bases between the two germline ends. Germline V gene sequence: CDR1 SGHRS, CDR2 YFSETQ. Here the CDR3 reads CASSLTSAGMRNEQFF. The DNA of the CDR3 is TGCGCCAGCAGCTTAACCTCGGCGGGTATGCGTAATGAGCAGTTCTTC.

The J gene is TRBJ1-2, the V gene TRBV9; a possible D gene is TRBD1 (5 bases). This CDR3 is 15 amino acids long. Germline values: CDR1 SGDLS, CDR2 YYNGEE. Trimming removed 0 bases at V and 3 bases at J, with 12 bases between. In DNA, the CDR3 is TGTGCCAGCAGCGTAGGGGTGGGGCGCGACTATGGCTACACCTTC. As protein: CASSVGVGRDYGYTF. Looking up the rest from reference TRBV9 and TRBJ1-2 gives the full variable domain: DSGVTQTPKHLITATGQRVTLRCSPRSGDLSVYWYQQSLDQGLQFLIQYYNGEERAKGNILERFSAQQFPDLHSELNLSSLELGDSALYFCASSVGVGRDYGYTFGSGTRLTVV.

V usage is TRBV11-2 and J usage is TRBJ1-2, with a weak D call TRBD1 (5 bases). This CDR3 is 15 amino acids long. The germline V gene has CDR1 SGHAT and CDR2 FQNNGV. Trimming left V 1 base short and J 7 bases short, with 16 bases between. CDR3 in DNA: TGTGCCAGCAGCTTAGTCGGGGCAACGGCGCTTGGCTACACCTTC. Its translation is CASSLVGATALGYTF.

This clone was seen once. This rearrangement joins TRBV7-2 to TRBJ2-1; the D is unclear. The germline V gene has CDR1 SGHTA and CDR2 FQGNSA. This CDR3 comprises 14 residues. V dropped 5 bases and J dropped 4 bases, with 12 bases sitting between them. CDR3 bases: TGTGCCAGCAGCCCACAGCGCCTATACAATGAGCAGTTCTTC. It yields the protein CASSPQRLYNEQFF.

With respect to this clone: At the DNA level, this CDR3 is encoded by other sequences in the same sample as well. The chain combines TRBV2 with TRBJ1-1; D gene uncertain. There are 13 residues in the CDR3. V lost 3 bases and J 4 bases, leaving 9 bases between the germline ends. Germline values: CDR1 SNHLY, CDR2 FYNNEI. CDR3 bases: TGTGCCAGCAGTGAGGAAGGGCTCACTGAAGCTTTCTTT. It encodes CASSEEGLTEAFF.

The chain carries TRBV28 and TRBJ2-5, with D perhaps matching TRBD1 (6 bases). The germline V gene has CDR1 MDHEN and CDR2 SYDVKM. This CDR3 has 14 residues. The V end lost 5 bases, the J end lost 2 bases, and 12 bases lay between the germline ends. This CDR3 is CASSGARGQETQYF. CDR3 in DNA: TGTGCCAGCAGTGGCGCGAGGGGGCAAGAGACCCAGTACTTC.

The chain uses TRBV28 and TRBJ2-1; the D gene is possibly TRBD2 (6 bases). The V and J ends lost 5 bases and 4 bases respectively, with 12 bases between them. This CDR3 is built from 14 residues. Germline V gene sequence: CDR1 MDHEN, CDR2 SYDVKM. The CDR3 reads CASSALAGYNEQFF. The CDR3 nucleotides are TGTGCCAGCAGTGCCTTGGCGGGGTACAATGAGCAGTTCTTC.